This TCR beta chain was found in a study of blood T cell repertoires in COVID-19. The method was immunoSEQ multiplex PCR; TCRdb's version includes in-frame clones alone and lacks a portion of them. The data show 250,000 or so clones, with 80% to 95% seen just once and roughly 0.8% held by the top ten. Germline V lookup: CDR1 SGHKS, CDR2 YYEKEE (reference sequence). The V segment lost 4 bases and the J segment 2 bases; nucleotides outside the gene matches: 12. CDR3 length: 18 amino acids. The chain couples TRBV5-5 to TRBJ1-4; 9 bases agree with TRBD1. Specimen: peripheral blood. This clonotype was sampled from a young man with COVID-19, enrolled during active disease. CDR3 loop: CASSAYRGQWVTNEKLFF. CDR3 nucleotide sequence: TGTGCCAGCAGCGCCTACAGGGGGCAGTGGGTGACTAATGAAAAACTGTTTTTT.